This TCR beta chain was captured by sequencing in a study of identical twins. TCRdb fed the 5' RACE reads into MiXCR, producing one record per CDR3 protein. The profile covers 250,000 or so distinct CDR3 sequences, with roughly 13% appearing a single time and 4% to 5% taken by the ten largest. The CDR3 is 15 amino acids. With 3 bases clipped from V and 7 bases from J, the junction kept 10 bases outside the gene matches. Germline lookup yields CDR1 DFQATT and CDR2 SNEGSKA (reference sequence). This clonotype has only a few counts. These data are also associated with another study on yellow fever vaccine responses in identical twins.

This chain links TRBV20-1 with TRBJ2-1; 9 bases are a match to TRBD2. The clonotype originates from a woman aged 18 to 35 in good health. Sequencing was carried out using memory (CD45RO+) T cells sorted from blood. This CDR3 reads CSASSLAGFGNEQFF. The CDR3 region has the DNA TGCAGTGCTAGTTCCCTAGCGGGATTTGGGAATGAGCAGTTCTTC.